This T cell receptor (beta chain) was profiled in a study of response to subunit inactivated influenza vaccine. The CDR3 runs to 14 residues. V was pared by 5 bases and J by 4 bases, with 13 bases between. TCRdb analysed the RT-PCR reads with MiXCR anew, one entry per CDR3 protein. The table includes about 540,000 distinct CDR3 sequences, around 25% detected once. This clonotype was observed many times. The same specimen was also included in a second study, on T cells expressing NK-cell markers. That report adds: The cDNA for TCR beta came from 5'RACE template switching with UMIs.

The clonotype comes from a man aged 50 to 60 who received an inactivated influenza vaccine. Material: CD4+ T cells sorted from PBMCs, obtained 12 days after vaccination. The chain has TRBV12-3 or TRBV12-4 and TRBJ2-3; D not certain. The CDR3 loop is CASSSRSRADTQYF. Written as DNA, the CDR3 is TGTGCCAGCAGTAGCAGGTCTCGGGCAGATACGCAGTATTTT.